This entry lists 7 T cell receptor beta chains sequenced from one sample in a study of cytomegalovirus exposure and HLA in healthy donors. TCRdb's copy holds only in-frame clones and misses some; the assay was immunoSEQ multiplex PCR. The sample holds 30,000 to 40,000 clones, around 93% seen once. Sequences were obtained from PBMCs. All receptors come from a man aged 18 to 30 in good health and CMV-seronegative.

The rearrangement uses TRBV6-4 and TRBJ2-2; D gene uncertain. The CDR3 is 13 amino acids. Germline V CDR1 and CDR2: MRHNA, SNTAGT. Trimming removed 2 bases at V and 4 bases at J, with 5 bases between. This chain's CDR3 is CASSDGFTGELFF. Written as DNA, the CDR3 is TGTGCCAGCAGTGACGGCTTCACCGGGGAGCTGTTTTTT.

The chain uses TRBV18 and TRBJ1-2; tentatively, D is TRBD1 (6 bases). Per germline, CDR1 KGHSH and CDR2 LQKENI. The CDR3 is 14 amino acids. V gave up 4 bases and J gave up 4 bases, with 13 bases separating them. DNA of the CDR3: TGTGCCAGCTCACTCAAGACAGGACCCTATGGCTACACCTTC. Protein: CASSLKTGPYGYTF.

The chain couples TRBV7-2 to TRBJ2-5; 11 bases align to TRBD2. Germline V gene data show CDR1 as SGHTA and CDR2 as FQGNSA. CDR3 length equals 15 residues. The V segment lost 3 bases and the J segment 2 bases; nucleotides outside the gene matches: 2. Here the CDR3 reads CASSFLAGGQETQYF. The CDR3 DNA sequence: TGTGCCAGCAGCTTTCTAGCGGGGGGACAAGAGACCCAGTACTTC.

The table lists this clone with a count of one. The V call is TRBV6-5, the J call TRBJ1-1; D unclear. The CDR3 extends over 13 amino acids. Trimming cost V 6 bases and J 1 base, with 9 bases left between them. Germline V CDR1 and CDR2: MNHEY, SVGAGI. Here the CDR3 DNA reads TGTGCCAGCAGGAATGGAGGGAACACTGAAGCTTTCTTT. This encodes CASRNGGNTEAFF.

CDR3 in DNA: TGTGCCACCAGCAGAGATTTGGCAGGCACGCAGTATTTT. Its translation: CATSRDLAGTQYF. The chain employs TRBV15 and TRBJ2-3; the D is unclear. Germline V gives CDR1 LNHNV, CDR2 YYDKDF (reference sequence). With 0 bases removed from V and 9 bases from J, the gap between germline ends came to 10 bases. The CDR3 covers 13 residues.

This chain connects TRBV7-9 to TRBJ2-2, with D maybe TRBD1 (5 bases). The V end was cut by 2 bases, the J end by 5 bases, with 12 bases between. Per germline, CDR1 SEHNR and CDR2 FQNEAQ (reference sequence). The CDR3 length is 15 residues. The CDR3 sequence: CASSLQAKGTGELFF. For the CDR3, the DNA is TGTGCCAGCAGCTTACAGGCTAAGGGGACCGGGGAGCTGTTTTTT. Full variable domain (missing parts from reference TRBV7-9 and TRBJ2-2): DTGVSQNPRHKITKRGQNVTFRCDPISEHNRLYWYRQTLGQGPEFLTYFQNEAQLEKSRLLSDRFSAERPKGSFSTLEIQRTEQGDSAMYLCASSLQAKGTGELFFGEGSRLTVL.

This chain links TRBV10-2 with TRBJ1-5; D remains ambiguous. Deletions cut 2 bases from V and 4 bases from J, with 12 bases between. The germline V gene has CDR1 WSHSY and CDR2 SAAADI. The CDR3 extends over 15 amino acids. The CDR3, as DNA: TGCGCCAGCAGTGAGAATCGACTTCTAAATCAGCCCCAGCATTTT. It codes for CASSENRLLNQPQHF.